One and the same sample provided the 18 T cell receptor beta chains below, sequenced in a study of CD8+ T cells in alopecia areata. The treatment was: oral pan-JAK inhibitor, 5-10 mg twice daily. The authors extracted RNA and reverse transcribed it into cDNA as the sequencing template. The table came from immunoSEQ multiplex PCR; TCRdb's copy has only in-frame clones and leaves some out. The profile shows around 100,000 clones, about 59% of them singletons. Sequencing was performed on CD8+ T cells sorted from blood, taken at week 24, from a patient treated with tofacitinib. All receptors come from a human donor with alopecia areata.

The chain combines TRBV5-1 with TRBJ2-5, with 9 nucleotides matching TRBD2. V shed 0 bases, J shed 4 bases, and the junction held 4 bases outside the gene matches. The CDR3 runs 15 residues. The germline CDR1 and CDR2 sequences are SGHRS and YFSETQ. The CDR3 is CASSLVGGGAETQYF. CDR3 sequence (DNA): TGCGCCAGCAGCTTGGTTGGCGGGGGGGCAGAGACCCAGTACTTC.

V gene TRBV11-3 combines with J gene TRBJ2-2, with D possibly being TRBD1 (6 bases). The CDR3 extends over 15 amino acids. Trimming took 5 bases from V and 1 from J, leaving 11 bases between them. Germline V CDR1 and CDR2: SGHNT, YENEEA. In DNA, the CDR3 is TGTGCCAGCAGCCCCCGCAGGGGGAACACCGGGGAGCTGTTTTTT. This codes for CASSPRRGNTGELFF.

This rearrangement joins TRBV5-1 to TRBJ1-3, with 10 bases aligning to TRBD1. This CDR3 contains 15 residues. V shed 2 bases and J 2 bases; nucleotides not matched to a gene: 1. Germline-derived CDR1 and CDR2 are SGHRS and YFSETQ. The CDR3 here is CASSFDRGPGNTIYF. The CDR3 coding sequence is TGCGCCAGCAGCTTTGACAGGGGGCCTGGAAACACCATATATTTT.

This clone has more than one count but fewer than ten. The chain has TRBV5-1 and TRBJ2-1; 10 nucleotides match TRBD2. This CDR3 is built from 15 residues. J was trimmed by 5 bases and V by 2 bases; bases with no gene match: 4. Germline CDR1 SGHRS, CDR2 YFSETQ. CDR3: CASSFSGGAHNEQFF. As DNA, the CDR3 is TGCGCCAGCAGCTTCAGCGGGGGGGCCCACAATGAGCAGTTCTTC.

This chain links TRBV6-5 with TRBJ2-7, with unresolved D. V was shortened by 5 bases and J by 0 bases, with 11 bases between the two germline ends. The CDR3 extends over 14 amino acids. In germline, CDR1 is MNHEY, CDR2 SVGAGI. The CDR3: CASSVVWGSYEQYF. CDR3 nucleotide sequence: TGTGCCAGCAGTGTTGTGTGGGGCTCCTACGAGCAGTACTTC.

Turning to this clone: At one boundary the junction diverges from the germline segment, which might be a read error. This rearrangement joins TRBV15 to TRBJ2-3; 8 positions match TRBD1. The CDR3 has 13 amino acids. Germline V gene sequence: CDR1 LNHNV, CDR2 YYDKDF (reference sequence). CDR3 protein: CATSRDRGTGILF. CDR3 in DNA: TGTGCCACCAGCAGAGACAGGGGGACAGGAATTCTTTTT. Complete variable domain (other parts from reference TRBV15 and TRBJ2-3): DAMVIQNPRYQVTQFGKPVTLSCSQTLNHNVMYWYQQKSSQAPKLLFHYYDKDFNNEADTPDNFQSRRPNTSFCFLDIRSPGLGDTAMYLCATSRDRGTGILFGPGTRLTVL.

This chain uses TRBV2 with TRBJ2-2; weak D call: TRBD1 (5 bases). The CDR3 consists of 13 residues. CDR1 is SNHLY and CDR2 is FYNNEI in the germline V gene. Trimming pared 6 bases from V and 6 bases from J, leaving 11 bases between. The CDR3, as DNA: TGTGCCAGCAGCAGGGTGATAGCCGGGGAGCTGTTTTTT. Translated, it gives CASSRVIAGELFF. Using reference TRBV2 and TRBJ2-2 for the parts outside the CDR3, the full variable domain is EPEVTQTPSHQVTQMGQEVILRCVPISNHLYFYWYRQILGQKVEFLVSFYNNEISEKSEIFDDQFSVERPDGSNFTLKIRSTKLEDSAMYFCASSRVIAGELFFGEGSRLTVL.

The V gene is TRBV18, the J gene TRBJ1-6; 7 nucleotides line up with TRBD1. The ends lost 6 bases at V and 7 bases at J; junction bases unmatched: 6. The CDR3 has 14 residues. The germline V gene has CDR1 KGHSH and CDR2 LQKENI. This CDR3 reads CASSTPDRNSPLHF. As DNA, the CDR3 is TGTGCCAGCTCCACCCCGGACAGGAATTCACCCCTCCACTTT.

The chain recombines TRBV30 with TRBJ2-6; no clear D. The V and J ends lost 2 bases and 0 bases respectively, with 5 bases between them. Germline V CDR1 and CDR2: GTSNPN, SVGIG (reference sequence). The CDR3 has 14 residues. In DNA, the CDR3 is TGTGCCTGGAGTTCCTACTCTGGGGCCAACGTCCTGACTTTC. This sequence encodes CAWSSYSGANVLTF. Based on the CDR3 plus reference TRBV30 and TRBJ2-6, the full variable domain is SQTIHQWPATLVQPVGSPLSLECTVEGTSNPNLYWYRQAAGRGLQLLFYSVGIGQISSEVPQNLSASRPQDRQFILSSKKLLLSDSGFYLCAWSSYSGANVLTFGAGSRLTVL.

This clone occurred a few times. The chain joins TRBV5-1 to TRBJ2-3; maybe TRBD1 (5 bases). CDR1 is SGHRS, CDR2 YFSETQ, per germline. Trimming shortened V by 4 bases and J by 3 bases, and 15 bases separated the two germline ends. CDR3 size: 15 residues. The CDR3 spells CASSMRQPPTDTQYF. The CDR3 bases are TGCGCCAGCAGCATGCGACAGCCCCCGACAGATACGCAGTATTTT.

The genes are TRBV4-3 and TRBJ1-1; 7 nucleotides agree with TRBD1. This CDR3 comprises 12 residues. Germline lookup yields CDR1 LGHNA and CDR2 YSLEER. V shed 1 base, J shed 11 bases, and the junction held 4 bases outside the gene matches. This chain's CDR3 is CASSQAGTVAFF. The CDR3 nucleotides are TGCGCCAGCAGCCAAGCTGGGACAGTGGCTTTCTTT.

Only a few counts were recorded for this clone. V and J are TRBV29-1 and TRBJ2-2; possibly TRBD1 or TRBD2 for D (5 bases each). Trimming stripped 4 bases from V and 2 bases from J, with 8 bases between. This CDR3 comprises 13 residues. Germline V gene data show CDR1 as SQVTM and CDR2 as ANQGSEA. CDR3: CSVVGENTGELFF. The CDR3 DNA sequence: TGCAGCGTTGTGGGGGAAAACACCGGGGAGCTGTTTTTT.

The CDR3 region has the DNA TGTGCCAGCAGCTCCGGGACAGTGGAGCAGTACTTC. It codes for CASSSGTVEQYF. The chain combines TRBV14 with TRBJ2-7; 7 positions match TRBD1. With 5 bases clipped from V and 7 bases from J, the junction kept 5 bases outside the gene matches. Germline V lookup: CDR1 SGHDN, CDR2 FVKESK. CDR3 length: 12 residues.

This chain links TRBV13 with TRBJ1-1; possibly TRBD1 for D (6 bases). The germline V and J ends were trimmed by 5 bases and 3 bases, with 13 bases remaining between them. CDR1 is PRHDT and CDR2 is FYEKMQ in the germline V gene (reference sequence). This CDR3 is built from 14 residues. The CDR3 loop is CASSPQGLDTEAFF. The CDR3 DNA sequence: TGTGCCAGCAGCCCCCAGGGGTTGGACACTGAAGCTTTCTTT.

CDR3 bases: TGCGCCAGCAGCCCGATCATCGGACTAGCGGGGAACGAGCAGTACTTC. Residues: CASSPIIGLAGNEQYF. The V and J genes are TRBV5-1 and TRBJ2-7, with 12 bases matching TRBD2. J gave up 5 bases and V 4 bases, and 10 bases lay outside the gene matches. The CDR3 loop spans 16 amino acids. Per the germline V gene, CDR1 is SGHRS and CDR2 is YFSETQ.

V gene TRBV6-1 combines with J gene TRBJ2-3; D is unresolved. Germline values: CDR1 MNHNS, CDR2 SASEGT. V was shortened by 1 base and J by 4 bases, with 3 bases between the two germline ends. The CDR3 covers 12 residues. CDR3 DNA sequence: TGTGCCAGCAGTGAAGTTCCAGATACGCAGTATTTT. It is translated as CASSEVPDTQYF.

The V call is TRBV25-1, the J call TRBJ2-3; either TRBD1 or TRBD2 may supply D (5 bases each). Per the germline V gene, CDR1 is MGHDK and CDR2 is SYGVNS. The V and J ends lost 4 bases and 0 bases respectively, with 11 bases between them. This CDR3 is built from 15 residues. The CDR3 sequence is CASSGDDASTDTQYF. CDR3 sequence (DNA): TGTGCCAGCAGTGGGGACGATGCTAGCACAGATACGCAGTATTTT.

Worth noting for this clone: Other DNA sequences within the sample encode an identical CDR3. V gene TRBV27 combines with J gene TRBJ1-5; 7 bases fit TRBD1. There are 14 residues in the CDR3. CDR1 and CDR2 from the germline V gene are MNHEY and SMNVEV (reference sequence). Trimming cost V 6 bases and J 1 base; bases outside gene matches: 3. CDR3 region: CASSLQGSNQPQHF. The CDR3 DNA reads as TGTGCCAGCAGCCTACAGGGGAGCAATCAGCCCCAGCATTTT.